This entry describes one TCR beta chain. Combining CD45RO+ cells with CCR7-negative CD45RA+ TemRA cells gave CD8 memory. The sample comes from a study of shared clonotypes between healthy human individuals. Method: immunoSEQ multiplex PCR; TCRdb's copy keeps in-frame clones and lacks some. The data hold about 320,000 clones, with over 75% observed a single time. The CDR3 covers 13 residues. Unmatched junction bases numbered 7, after V lost 6 bases and J lost 6 bases. The germline V gene has CDR1 MNHNY and CDR2 SVGAGI (reference sequence). The specimen sequenced was memory CD8+ T cells sorted from blood. Subset reported: CD45RO+ cells pooled with CCR7-negative TemRA cells. This chain connects TRBV6-6 to TRBJ2-5; 7 bases agree with TRBD1. The source of this sequence is a man aged 18 to 35 in good health. The DNA of the CDR3 is TGTGCCAGCAGGAGACAGGGAATGAAGACCCAGTACTTC. Amino acids: CASRRQGMKTQYF.